These 23 T cell receptor beta chains were sequenced from one sample in a study of blood T cell repertoires in COVID-19. Generated by immunoSEQ multiplex PCR, the TCRdb table keeps only in-frame clones and is missing some. Of 95,000 to 150,000 clones in the sample, around 86% were seen once. Source material: peripheral blood. The receptors come from an elderly woman with acute or convalescent COVID-19.

This CDR3 reads CASSRGQGGSPLHF. The CDR3 DNA sequence: TGCGCCAGCAGTCGCGGACAGGGTGGATCACCCCTCCACTTT. V is TRBV5-1 and J is TRBJ1-6; 8 bases match TRBD1. From germline, CDR1 is SGHRS and CDR2 YFSETQ. This CDR3 region has 14 residues. Trimming cost V 5 bases and J 10 bases; bases outside gene matches: 8.

J is TRBJ2-1 and V is TRBV27; weak D call: TRBD2 (5 bases). Between the trimmed V and J ends, which lost 4 bases and 6 bases, there was a span of 10 bases. This CDR3 has 13 amino acids. From germline, CDR1 is MNHEY and CDR2 SMNVEV (reference sequence). This CDR3 reads CASSSELANEQFF. In nucleotides, the CDR3 is TGTGCCAGCAGTTCGGAGCTAGCCAATGAGCAGTTCTTC.

The chain carries TRBV7-2 and TRBJ1-3; no clear D gene. Germline CDR1 and CDR2: SGHTA and FQGNSA. The V gene lost 1 base and the J gene lost 0 bases, with 13 bases spanning the gap. This CDR3 region has 17 residues. The CDR3 DNA follows: TGTGCCAGCAGCTTAGAAGTGTCACGCAGCTCTGGAAACACCATATATTTT. Protein product: CASSLEVSRSSGNTIYF.

The rearrangement joins TRBV5-1 to TRBJ2-2; D unclear. V lost 0 bases to trimming and J lost 1 base, with 4 bases between them. From germline, CDR1 is SGHRS and CDR2 YFSETQ. CDR3 length: 14 residues. The CDR3 here is CASSLDGNTGELFF. The CDR3 bases are TGCGCCAGCAGCTTGGACGGGAACACCGGGGAGCTGTTTTTT.

V usage is TRBV15 and J usage is TRBJ1-1; D gene unclear. Trimming removed 3 bases at V and 8 bases at J, with 13 bases between. This CDR3 spans 13 amino acids. Germline CDR1 and CDR2: LNHNV and YYDKDF (reference sequence). The CDR3 protein is CATSREGEIEAFF. In DNA, the CDR3 is TGTGCCACCAGCAGGGAGGGAGAGATAGAAGCTTTCTTT. The full variable domain, in which reference TRBV15 and TRBJ1-1 provide the parts outside the CDR3, is DAMVIQNPRYQVTQFGKPVTLSCSQTLNHNVMYWYQQKSSQAPKLLFHYYDKDFNNEADTPDNFQSRRPNTSFCFLDIRSPGLGDTAMYLCATSREGEIEAFFGQGTRLTVV.

This chain uses TRBV12-3 or TRBV12-4 with TRBJ1-3, with a tentative D call TRBD1 (5 bases). This CDR3 has 13 amino acids. Here the CDR3 reads CVTAPHSGNTIYF. The DNA for the CDR3 is TGTGTGACAGCCCCGCACTCTGGAAACACCATATATTTT.

This chain links TRBV2 with TRBJ2-1; D call uncertain. The CDR3 runs to 13 residues. From germline, CDR1 is SNHLY and CDR2 FYNNEI. Trimming removed 4 bases at V and 2 bases at J, with 6 bases between. This CDR3 is CASSVQAYNEQFF. The CDR3 DNA reads TGTGCCAGCAGTGTCCAGGCCTACAATGAGCAGTTCTTC.

This sequence joins TRBV5-6 and TRBJ1-4; 8 bases match TRBD1. V gave up 5 bases and J gave up 6 bases; unmatched junction bases: 6. The CDR3 is made up of 14 amino acids. The germline V gene has CDR1 SGHDT and CDR2 YYEEEE. The CDR3 protein is CASSFRGLDEKLFF. The CDR3 DNA follows: TGTGCCAGCAGTTTCAGGGGGCTTGATGAAAAACTGTTTTTT.

V is TRBV10-3 and J is TRBJ1-1; 8 bases fit TRBD1. Germline V gives CDR1 ENHRY, CDR2 SYGVKD. J gave up 1 base and V 10 bases, and 5 bases lay outside the gene matches. This CDR3 is 13 amino acids long. In nucleotides, the CDR3 is TGTGCCAGCAGGGGGCCCTCGAACACTGAAGCTTTCTTT. This sequence encodes CASRGPSNTEAFF.

The chain is built from TRBV5-1 and TRBJ1-1; TRBD1 matches 10 bases. V lost 4 bases and J lost 5; bases outside the gene matches: 5. The CDR3 totals 14 residues. The germline V gene has CDR1 SGHRS and CDR2 YFSETQ. CDR3 bases: TGCGCCAGCAGCGAGGGACAGGGGTGGACTGAAGCTTTCTTT. Protein: CASSEGQGWTEAFF.

The chain joins TRBV5-1 to TRBJ2-5; unclear D gene. Trimming removed 1 base at V and 5 bases at J, with 15 bases between. The CDR3 is made up of 15 amino acids. Looked up from germline, CDR1 is SGHRS and CDR2 is YFSETQ. CDR3 DNA: TGCGCCAGCAGCTTGATGGTCTCTGGTCAGGAGACCCAGTACTTC. This translates into CASSLMVSGQETQYF.

Turning to this clone: Other DNA sequences in this specimen translate into the identical CDR3. V is TRBV9 and J is TRBJ1-2; unclear D gene. Germline V gene lookup returns CDR1 SGDLS and CDR2 YYNGEE. The CDR3 extends over 13 amino acids. Trimming took 0 bases from V and 3 from J, leaving 6 bases between them. The CDR3 sequence: CASSVGTDYGYTF. CDR3 DNA: TGTGCCAGCAGCGTAGGGACTGACTATGGCTACACCTTC.

This clone came up once. The chain uses TRBV6-5 and TRBJ1-5, with TRBD1 matching 7 bases. Germline V gives CDR1 MNHEY, CDR2 SVGAGI. The CDR3 is made up of 14 amino acids. The ends lost 7 bases at V and 4 bases at J; junction bases unmatched: 7. CDR3 loop: CASIRGLRNQPQHF. The CDR3 DNA reads TGTGCCAGCATTAGGGGGCTAAGGAATCAGCCCCAGCATTTT.

This chain links TRBV11-2 with TRBJ2-3, with D possibly matching TRBD1 (6 bases). The germline CDR1 and CDR2 sequences are SGHAT and FQNNGV. This CDR3 spans 15 amino acids. V was clipped by 0 bases and J by 4 bases, with 11 bases between them. The CDR3 loop reads CASSLDGTGPDTQYF. DNA for the CDR3: TGTGCCAGCAGCTTAGACGGAACAGGGCCAGATACGCAGTATTTT.

This chain uses TRBV28 with TRBJ1-1; D is unclear. This CDR3 comprises 14 residues. CDR1 is MDHEN and CDR2 is SYDVKM in the germline V gene. The ends were cut back, 10 bases at V and 1 base at J, with 16 bases in the middle. CDR3 DNA sequence: TGTGCCATCTCCCCCCAGGCAAAGAACACTGAAGCTTTCTTT. As protein: CAISPQAKNTEAFF. Full variable domain (remainder filled in from reference TRBV28 and TRBJ1-1): DVKVTQSSRYLVKRTGEKVFLECVQDMDHENMFWYRQDPGLGLRLIYFSYDVKMKEKGDIPEGYSVSREKKERFSLILESASTNQTSMYLCAISPQAKNTEAFFGQGTRLTVV.

The chain links TRBV27 to TRBJ1-1, with 8 bases aligning to TRBD1. The CDR3 contains 15 residues. Germline loops: CDR1 MNHEY, CDR2 SMNVEV (reference sequence). V shed 5 bases, J shed 4 bases, and the junction held 9 bases outside the gene matches. The CDR3 loop is CASSRPSGQGTEAFF. The CDR3, as DNA: TGTGCCAGCAGTCGACCCAGTGGACAGGGCACTGAAGCTTTCTTT.

This clone was recorded only once. The gene calls are TRBV10-3 and TRBJ1-1; TRBD1 matches at 7 bases. Germline CDR1 is ENHRY and CDR2 is SYGVKD. The CDR3 is 14 amino acids. After removal of 6 bases from V and 3 bases from J, the junction contained 7 bases not matched to a gene. The CDR3 DNA reads as TGTGCCATCAGGGGGAACCAGGGGGACACTGAAGCTTTCTTT. It encodes CAIRGNQGDTEAFF.

Only a few counts were recorded for this clone. The rearrangement uses TRBV10-3 and TRBJ2-7; D is unclear. V lost 4 bases and J 2 bases, leaving 12 bases between the germline ends. The CDR3 consists of 14 residues. Germline CDR1 and CDR2: ENHRY and SYGVKD. The CDR3 bases are TGTGCCATCAGTGGCCCAGACACCACCTACGAGCAGTACTTC. It translates to CAISGPDTTYEQYF.

The rearrangement joins TRBV7-2 to TRBJ1-6; 7 bases map to TRBD1. The V gene's germline CDR1 is SGHTA and CDR2 FQGNSA. V was clipped by 0 bases and J by 6 bases; unmatched bases: 5. CDR3 size: 16 residues. This CDR3 is CASSLAGTVINSPLHF. Written as DNA, the CDR3 is TGTGCCAGCAGCTTAGCGGGGACAGTTATTAATTCACCCCTCCACTTT.

DNA of the CDR3: TGTGCCAGTAGTGCACAGGGTCAGGGGGGCTACAATGAGCAGTTCTTC. Its protein is CASSAQGQGGYNEQFF. The chain has TRBV19 and TRBJ2-1, with a possible D match to TRBD1 (7 bases). This CDR3 is 16 amino acids long. V lost 5 bases, J lost 3 bases, and 17 bases lay in between. Looked up from germline, CDR1 is LNHDA and CDR2 is SQIVND (reference sequence).

This clone turned up a few times. The chain recombines TRBV10-3 with TRBJ2-2; D is possibly TRBD2 (6 bases). The V gene's germline CDR1 is ENHRY and CDR2 SYGVKD. The CDR3 has 13 residues. The V end lost 4 bases, the J end lost 5 bases, and 8 bases lay between the germline ends. The CDR3 is CAISVGGTGELFF. CDR3 DNA: TGTGCCATCAGTGTGGGGGGTACCGGGGAGCTGTTTTTT.

V usage is TRBV2 and J usage is TRBJ1-1; D remains ambiguous. Germline V lookup: CDR1 SNHLY, CDR2 FYNNEI. CDR3 size: 14 residues. Trimming removed 1 base from V and 1 base from J, with 7 bases in between. This CDR3 reads CASSEERGNTEAFF. The CDR3 nucleotides are TGTGCCAGCAGTGAAGAACGGGGGAACACTGAAGCTTTCTTT.

CDR3 sequence reads: CASSPDRSEAFF. The CDR3 DNA reads as TGTGCCAGCTCACCCGACAGGTCGGAAGCTTTCTTT. The chain is built from TRBV18 and TRBJ1-1; perhaps TRBD1 as D (6 bases). Per the germline V gene, CDR1 is KGHSH and CDR2 is LQKENI. The CDR3 covers 12 residues. V dropped 3 bases and J dropped 8 bases, with 10 bases sitting between them.